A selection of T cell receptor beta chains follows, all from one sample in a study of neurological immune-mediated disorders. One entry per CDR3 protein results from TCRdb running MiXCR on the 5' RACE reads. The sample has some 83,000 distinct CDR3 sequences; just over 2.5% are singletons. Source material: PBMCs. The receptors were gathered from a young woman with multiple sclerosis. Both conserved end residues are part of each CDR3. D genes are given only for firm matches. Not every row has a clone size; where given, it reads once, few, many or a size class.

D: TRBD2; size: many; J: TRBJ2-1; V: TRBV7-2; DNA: TGTGCCAGCAGCTCACGAAAACGGGAGGGCCTTTTCCATGAGCAGTTCTTC; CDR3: CASSSRKREGLFHEQFF
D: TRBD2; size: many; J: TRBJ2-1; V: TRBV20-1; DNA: TGCAGTGCTATTCCGTACTCGGGACTAGCGGGCCTACTGGGGAATGAGCAGTTCTTC; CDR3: CSAIPYSGLAGLLGNEQFF
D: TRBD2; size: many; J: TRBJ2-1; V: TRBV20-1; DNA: TGCAGTGCTCCCCGGACTAGCGGGAGGGGCGATGAGCAGTTCTTC; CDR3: CSAPRTSGRGDEQFF
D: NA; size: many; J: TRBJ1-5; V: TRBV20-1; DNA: TGCAGTGCTGTCACAGGGAGCTATAGCAATCAGCCCCAGCATTTT; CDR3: CSAVTGSYSNQPQHF
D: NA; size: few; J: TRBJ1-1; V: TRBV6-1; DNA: TGTGCCAGTCCCGGTGGGGGTGAAGCTTTCTTT; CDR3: CASPGGGEAFF
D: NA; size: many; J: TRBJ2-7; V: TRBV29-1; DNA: TGCAGCGTTAGTGCGAGCTCCTACGAGCAGTACTTC; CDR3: CSVSASSYEQYF
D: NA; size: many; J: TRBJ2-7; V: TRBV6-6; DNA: TGTGCCAGCAGTTACACACAGGGTGTGGAGCAGTACTTC; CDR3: CASSYTQGVEQYF
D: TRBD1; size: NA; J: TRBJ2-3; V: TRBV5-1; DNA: TGCGCCAGCGGACAGGGAGACGCAGATACGCAGTATTTT; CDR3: CASGQGDADTQYF
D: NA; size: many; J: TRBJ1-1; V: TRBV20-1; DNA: TGCAGCAAAGGTCCAGGGGTTCCAAACACTGAAGCTTTCTTT; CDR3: CSKGPGVPNTEAFF
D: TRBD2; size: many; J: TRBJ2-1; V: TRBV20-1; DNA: TGCAGTGCTAGACGGCTAGCGGGTGCAAATGAGCAGTTCTTC; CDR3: CSARRLAGANEQFF
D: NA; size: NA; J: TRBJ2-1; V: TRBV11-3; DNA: TGTGCCAGCAGCTCCCGTCGTTACAATGAGCAGTTCTTC; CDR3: CASSSRRYNEQFF
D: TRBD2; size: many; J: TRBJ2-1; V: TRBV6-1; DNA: TGTGCCATCCAACTAGCGGGTTACAATGAGCAGTTCTTC; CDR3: CAIQLAGYNEQFF
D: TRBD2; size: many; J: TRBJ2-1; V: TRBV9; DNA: TGTGCCAGCAGCGTAGCCCCTAGCGGTCCGGGAAATGAGCAGTTCTTC; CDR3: CASSVAPSGPGNEQFF
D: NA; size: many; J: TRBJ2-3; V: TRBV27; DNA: TGTGCCAGCAGTTTAAATGCGTGGAGGGGCACAGATACGCAGTATTTT; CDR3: CASSLNAWRGTDTQYF
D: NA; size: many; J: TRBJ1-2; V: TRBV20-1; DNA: TGCAGTGCTAGATGGGGAAAGGGAGGGGACTATGGCTACACCTTC; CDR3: CSARWGKGGDYGYTF
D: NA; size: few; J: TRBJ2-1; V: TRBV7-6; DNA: TGTGCCAGCAGCTTAGACAGGGCTAGGGGTAGCAATGAGCAGTTCTTC; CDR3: CASSLDRARGSNEQFF
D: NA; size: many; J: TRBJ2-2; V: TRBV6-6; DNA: TGTGCCAGCCAAGGACAGCCTAACACCGGGGAGCTGTTTTTT; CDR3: CASQGQPNTGELFF
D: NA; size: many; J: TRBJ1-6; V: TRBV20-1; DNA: TGCAGTGCGCCGGGACTGGGAAATTCACCCCTCCACTTT; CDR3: CSAPGLGNSPLHF
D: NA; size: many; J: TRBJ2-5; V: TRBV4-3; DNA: TGCGCCAGCAGCCAAGATGTCGGCACTGAGACCCAGTACTTC; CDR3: CASSQDVGTETQYF
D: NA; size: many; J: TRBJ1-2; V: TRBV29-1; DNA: TGCAGCGTCGACACAGTTCGCTATGGCTACACCTTC; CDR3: CSVDTVRYGYTF
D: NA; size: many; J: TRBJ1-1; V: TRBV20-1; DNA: TGCAGTGCTCGAAGTGGCAGGGTGGAGACTGAAGCTTTCTTT; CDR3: CSARSGRVETEAFF
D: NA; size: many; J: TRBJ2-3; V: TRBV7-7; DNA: TGTGCTAGCAGCTTACGAGGCAGCACAGATACGCAGTATTTT; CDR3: CASSLRGSTDTQYF
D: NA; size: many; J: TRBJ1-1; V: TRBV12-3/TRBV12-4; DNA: TGTGCCAGCAGTTTAGGACAGACTGAAGCTTTCTTT; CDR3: CASSLGQTEAFF
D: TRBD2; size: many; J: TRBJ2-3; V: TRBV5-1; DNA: TGCGCCAGCAGCTCAACCGGGACTAGCGGGAGTCCCTCCCGGAATACGCAGTATTTT; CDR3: CASSSTGTSGSPSRNTQYF
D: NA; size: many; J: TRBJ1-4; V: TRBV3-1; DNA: TGTGCCAGCAGCCACAGGGGAGGTGAAAAACTGTTTTTT; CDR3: CASSHRGGEKLFF
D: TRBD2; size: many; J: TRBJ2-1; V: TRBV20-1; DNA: TGCAGTGCTAGAGCCCTAGGACTAGCGGGAGGCCTGAGCTCCTACAATGAGCAGTTCTTC; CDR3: CSARALGLAGGLSSYNEQFF
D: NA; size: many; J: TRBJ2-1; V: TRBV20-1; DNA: TGCAGTGCTAGAGATCCGTGGCGGGCGACATCTGAGCAGTTCTTC; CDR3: CSARDPWRATSEQFF
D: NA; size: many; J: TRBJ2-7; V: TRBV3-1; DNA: TGTGCCAGCAGCCATAATGTAGGGAGCTACGAGCAGTACTTC; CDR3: CASSHNVGSYEQYF
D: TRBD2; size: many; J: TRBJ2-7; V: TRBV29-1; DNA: TGCAGCGTTGGACTAGCGGGTTCCTACGAGCAGTACTTC; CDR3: CSVGLAGSYEQYF
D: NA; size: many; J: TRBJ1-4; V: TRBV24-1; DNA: TGTGCCACCAGTTCTGGCATACCGGCGAGAGATGAAAAACTGTTTTTT; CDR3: CATSSGIPARDEKLFF
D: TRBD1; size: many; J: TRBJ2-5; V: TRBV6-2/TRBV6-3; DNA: TGTGCCAGCAGTTACGGTGGGACAGGGGTGGAGACCCAGTACTTC; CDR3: CASSYGGTGVETQYF
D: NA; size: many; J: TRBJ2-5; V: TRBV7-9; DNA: TGTGCCAGCTCCTCATCGTACCAAGAGACCCAGTACTTC; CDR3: CASSSSYQETQYF
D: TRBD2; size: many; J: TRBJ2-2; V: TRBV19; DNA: TGTGCCAGCAGAAGCGGGGCGGCGGCCGGGGAGCTGTTTTTT; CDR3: CASRSGAAAGELFF
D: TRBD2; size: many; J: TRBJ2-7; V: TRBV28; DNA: TGTGCCAGCAGCCCGGGACTAGCCTATTCTAGCTACGAGCAGTACTTC; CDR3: CASSPGLAYSSYEQYF
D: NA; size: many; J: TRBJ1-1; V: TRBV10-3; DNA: TGTGCCTCCCAACTCGGGGACACTGAAGCTTTCTTT; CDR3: CASQLGDTEAFF
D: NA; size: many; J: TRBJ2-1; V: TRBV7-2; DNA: TGTGCCAGCAGCCTAAGGTACAATGAGCAGTTCTTC; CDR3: CASSLRYNEQFF
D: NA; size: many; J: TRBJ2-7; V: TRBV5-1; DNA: TGCGCCAGCGCCCGGGGGAGCTCCTACGAGCAGTACTTC; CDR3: CASARGSSYEQYF